One sample yielded the 6 T cell receptor beta chains listed below, sequenced in a study of OX40 agonist ivuxolimab in advanced cancers. Profiled with immunoSEQ multiplex PCR; TCRdb holds only in-frame clones, not every one. Among about 19,000 clones, 90% were seen once, and the ten largest hold 45% to 50%. The sequenced sample was CD4+ or CD8+ T cells sorted from blood, obtained in a trial of the OX40 agonist ivuxolimab. These receptors all stem from an adult with an advanced solid tumor such as melanoma, head and neck, liver or kidney cancer.

This clone was seen only once. The chain combines TRBV27 with TRBJ2-7, with 10 bases fitting TRBD1. The germline CDR1 and CDR2 sequences are MNHEY and SMNVEV (reference sequence). The CDR3 totals 14 residues. The V and J ends lost 7 bases and 2 bases, in that order; junction bases with no gene match: 5. The CDR3 reads CASNSGTGAYEQYF. CDR3 nucleotide sequence: TGTGCCAGCAACTCCGGGACAGGGGCCTACGAGCAGTACTTC.

A single count supports this clone. The gene calls are TRBV11-3 and TRBJ2-3, with 7 positions matching TRBD1. This CDR3 spans 15 amino acids. V gave up 6 bases and J gave up 1 base; unmatched junction bases: 7. Germline CDR1 is SGHNT and CDR2 is YENEEA. Here the CDR3 DNA reads TGTGCCAGCAGATTAAGACAGGGAGGCACAGATACGCAGTATTTT. Translating it yields CASRLRQGGTDTQYF.

The chain is built from TRBV15 and TRBJ2-1; D not certain. V was clipped by 0 bases and J by 3 bases, with 6 bases between them. Germline lookup yields CDR1 LNHNV and CDR2 YYDKDF (reference sequence). This CDR3 comprises 14 residues. The CDR3 bases are TGTGCCACCAGCAGAGAGGGCGTCTACAATGAGCAGTTCTTC. The encoded protein is CATSREGVYNEQFF.

The chain couples TRBV29-1 to TRBJ2-5; 12 bases match TRBD2. The CDR3 is 14 amino acids. Germline V gene data show CDR1 as SQVTM and CDR2 as ANQGSEA. V lost 7 bases, J lost 7 bases, and 10 bases stayed unmatched. The CDR3 loop reads CSGGLAGPMRTQYF. CDR3 nucleotide sequence: TGCAGCGGAGGACTAGCGGGGCCCATGAGGACCCAGTACTTC.

V and J are TRBV5-6 and TRBJ2-1; TRBD2 agrees at 10 bases. Germline CDR1 SGHDT, CDR2 YYEEEE. This CDR3 is 16 amino acids long. The V gene end was trimmed by 4 bases and the J gene end by 7 bases; junction bases not matched to a gene: 11. CDR3 in amino acids: CASSPWSSGRRNEQFF. The CDR3 DNA sequence: TGTGCCAGCAGCCCCTGGAGTAGCGGGAGGCGGAATGAGCAGTTCTTC.

The V and J genes are TRBV28 and TRBJ2-4; D may be TRBD1 (6 bases). From germline, CDR1 is MDHEN and CDR2 SYDVKM. This CDR3 spans 14 amino acids. Trimming took 8 bases from V and 0 from J, leaving 11 bases between them. The CDR3 bases are TGTGCCAGCCACAGGGACGCAGCCAAAAACATTCAGTACTTC. Amino acids: CASHRDAAKNIQYF.